This passage covers 23 T cell receptor beta chains from one sample sequenced in a study of T-cell memory formation after mild COVID-19. In TCRdb, the 5' RACE reads were re-called with MiXCR into one record per CDR3 protein. The table includes some 190,000 distinct CDR3 sequences, around 16% detected once. Sequencing used PBMCs or a T cell subset sorted from them (not recorded which). These receptors came from an adult woman who had mild COVID-19 (a few samples of this study predate the infection). Cell type and time point are not known.

The V and J genes are TRBV4-1 and TRBJ2-3, with D unclear. The ends were cut back, 0 bases at V and 0 bases at J, with 4 bases in the middle. This CDR3 has 14 amino acids. Per the germline V gene, CDR1 is MGHRA and CDR2 is YSYEKL. CDR3 DNA sequence: TGCGCCAGCAGCCAAGATTCAAGCACAGATACGCAGTATTTT. Protein: CASSQDSSTDTQYF.

V and J are TRBV10-3 and TRBJ1-1; D is undetermined. V lost 3 bases, J lost 7 bases, and 12 bases lay in between. The CDR3 sequence is 13 residues long. The germline CDR1 and CDR2 sequences are ENHRY and SYGVKD. CDR3 sequence (DNA): TGTGCCATCAGTGATAAAGGAGCCTATGAAGCTTTCTTT. Translation: CAISDKGAYEAFF.

Only a few counts were recorded for this clonotype. This chain uses TRBV2 with TRBJ2-5, with TRBD2 as a possible D gene (7 bases). The CDR3 has 17 residues. Trimming removed 0 bases at V and 1 base at J, with 15 bases between. Germline values: CDR1 SNHLY, CDR2 FYNNEI. The CDR3 loop reads CASSEARGGLIQETQYF. In DNA, the CDR3 is TGTGCCAGCAGTGAAGCTAGGGGGGGGTTAATCCAAGAGACCCAGTACTTC.

This clonotype was recorded a few times. The chain employs TRBV29-1 and TRBJ2-1; D call uncertain. The germline gives CDR1 SQVTM, CDR2 ANQGSEA. V lost 1 base and J 12 bases, leaving 4 bases between the germline ends. The length of the CDR3 is 9 residues. CDR3 in amino acids: CSVEGGQFF. Written as DNA, the CDR3 is TGCAGCGTTGAAGGGGGGCAGTTCTTC.

This clonotype was seen repeatedly, ten times or more. Relative to the germline gene, one junction end is altered; a read error may explain this. The J gene is TRBJ2-1, the V gene TRBV5-1, with TRBD1 matching 7 bases. The CDR3 extends over 12 amino acids. Per germline, CDR1 SGHRS and CDR2 YFSETQ. The CDR3 nucleotides read TGCGCCAGCAGCTTGGCAGGGGGTAAGGTGGTCTTC. It yields the protein CASSLAGGKVVF.

The rearrangement uses TRBV24-1 and TRBJ2-2; a weak D match, TRBD2 (5 bases). Between the trimmed V and J ends, which lost 7 bases and 6 bases, there was a span of 8 bases. Per germline, CDR1 KGHDR and CDR2 SFDVKD. The CDR3 is made up of 12 amino acids. CDR3 sequence (DNA): TGTGCCACCAGGAGGGATTCCGGGGAGCTGTTTTTT. It translates to CATRRDSGELFF.

This clonotype was found a few times. The V call is TRBV6-5, the J call TRBJ2-5; TRBD1 might be the D (6 bases). Trimming removed 0 bases from V and 5 bases from J, with 13 bases in between. This CDR3 has 15 amino acids. CDR1 is MNHEY and CDR2 is SVGAGI in the germline V gene. DNA of the CDR3: TGTGCCAGCAGTTACTCTACAGGGAGATCCGAGACCCAGTACTTC. Protein: CASSYSTGRSETQYF.

This clonotype was seen a handful of times. The chain has TRBV7-9 and TRBJ2-7; 11 bases map to TRBD2. Germline-derived CDR1 and CDR2 are SEHNR and FQNEAQ (reference sequence). The CDR3 consists of 15 residues. After removal of 5 bases from V and 0 bases from J, the junction contained 3 bases not matched to a gene. CDR3 region: CASSRSGGASYEQYF. CDR3 sequence (DNA): TGTGCCAGCAGCCGTAGCGGGGGGGCCTCCTACGAGCAGTACTTC.

This clonotype was seen a handful of times. The chain combines TRBV29-1 with TRBJ1-5; D not resolved. There are 13 residues in the CDR3. Germline values: CDR1 SQVTM, CDR2 ANQGSEA. V lost 4 bases, J lost 4 bases, and 11 bases lay in between. The CDR3 bases are TGCAGCGTTGTGGTCGTCGGGAATCAGCCCCAGCATTTT. It is translated as CSVVVVGNQPQHF.

This sequence joins TRBV3-1 and TRBJ2-5; D remains unclear. V lost 4 bases and J lost 5, with 14 bases in between. CDR1 and CDR2 (germline): LGHDT, YNNKEL (reference sequence). This CDR3 spans 14 amino acids. CDR3 protein: CASSRRSGRETQYF. DNA for the CDR3: TGTGCCAGCAGCCGACGGTCGGGCCGGGAGACCCAGTACTTC.

The V call is TRBV5-1, the J call TRBJ2-3; 7 bases are a match to TRBD1. The CDR3 loop spans 14 amino acids. Germline V gene lookup returns CDR1 SGHRS and CDR2 YFSETQ. Losses at the gene ends were 2 bases for V and 4 bases for J; bases not matched to a gene: 4. The CDR3 bases are TGCGCCAGCAGCTTAGAACAGGGGTCAGATACGCAGTATTTT. The encoded protein is CASSLEQGSDTQYF. The variable domain in full, with the rest retrieved from reference TRBV5-1 and TRBJ2-3, is KAGVTQTPRYLIKTRGQQVTLSCSPISGHRSVSWYQQTPGQGLQFLFEYFSETQRNKGNFPGRFSGRQFSNSRSEMNVSTLELGDSALYLCASSLEQGSDTQYFGPGTRLTVL.

In this sample, this clonotype turned up many times. The V call is TRBV12-3 or TRBV12-4, the J call TRBJ2-5; 7 bases map to TRBD1. With V trimmed by 6 bases and J by 6 bases, 7 bases remained unmatched. The CDR3 spans 13 residues. The CDR3 DNA is TGTGCCAGCAGATCAACAGGGGAAAAGACCCAGTACTTC. Its protein is CASRSTGEKTQYF.

This chain links TRBV27 with TRBJ1-5; 10 bases align to TRBD1. Germline V gene lookup returns CDR1 MNHEY and CDR2 SMNVEV (reference sequence). V gave up 1 base and J gave up 2 bases; unmatched junction bases: 5. This CDR3 has 17 residues. The CDR3 here is CASSLYGQGDGNQPQHF. CDR3 in DNA: TGTGCCAGCAGTTTATACGGACAGGGGGACGGCAATCAGCCCCAGCATTTT.

The rearrangement links TRBV12-3 or TRBV12-4 to TRBJ1-2; D unresolved. V lost 2 bases to trimming and J lost 7 bases, with 8 bases between them. The CDR3 loop spans 12 amino acids. This chain's CDR3 is CASSLIGFGYTF. CDR3 coding DNA: TGTGCCAGCAGTTTAATTGGTTTTGGCTACACCTTC.

This clonotype has only a few counts. The rearrangement uses TRBV12-3 or TRBV12-4 and TRBJ1-5; D may be TRBD1 (6 bases). V lost 5 bases and J lost 4, with 15 bases in between. CDR3 length: 15 amino acids. CDR3: CASSPGAGPNQPQHF. The CDR3 DNA sequence: TGTGCCAGCAGTCCGGGGGCAGGGCCTAATCAGCCCCAGCATTTT.

This chain joins TRBV11-2 and TRBJ1-1; 8 bases align to TRBD1. The CDR3 length is 17 residues. Trimming cost V 2 bases and J 0 bases; bases outside gene matches: 8. Germline V gene lookup returns CDR1 SGHAT and CDR2 FQNNGV. The CDR3 region is CASSLSRTGTMNTEAFF. The CDR3 DNA is TGTGCCAGCAGCTTATCTAGGACAGGGACTATGAACACTGAAGCTTTCTTT.

This clonotype was seen more than once but under ten times. This chain connects TRBV6-5 to TRBJ1-2; D is uncertain. The CDR3 is 12 residues long. V was cut by 6 bases and J by 7 bases, with 12 bases left in between. The V gene's germline CDR1 is MNHEY and CDR2 SVGAGI. CDR3 protein: CASRERRSGYTF. CDR3 sequence (DNA): TGTGCCAGCAGGGAAAGGAGATCTGGCTACACCTTC.

This clonotype showed up just a few times. The chain links TRBV2 to TRBJ1-1, with D possibly matching TRBD1 (5 bases). The germline V gene encodes CDR1 SNHLY and CDR2 FYNNEI. This CDR3 is built from 14 residues. V was trimmed by 1 base and J by 1 base, leaving 7 bases between them. For the CDR3, the DNA is TGTGCCAGCAGTGAAGACAGGTGGAACACTGAAGCTTTCTTT. Amino acids: CASSEDRWNTEAFF.

A few counts support this clonotype. J is TRBJ2-7 and V is TRBV5-1, with 8 bases that match TRBD2. The ends lost 2 bases at V and 5 bases at J; junction bases unmatched: 3. This CDR3 comprises 13 residues. CDR1 and CDR2 (germline): SGHRS, YFSETQ. CDR3 in DNA: TGCGCCAGCAGCTTCGGGGGGGAGAACGAGCAGTACTTC. Protein: CASSFGGENEQYF.

Many counts were recorded for this clonotype. The chain recombines TRBV5-1 with TRBJ1-1; D not resolved. The V and J ends lost 4 bases and 1 base respectively, with 11 bases between them. CDR3 length: 14 residues. From germline, CDR1 is SGHRS and CDR2 YFSETQ. The CDR3 DNA is TGCGCCAGCAGCCCGAGGACCCAGAACACTGAAGCTTTCTTT. Residues: CASSPRTQNTEAFF. The entire variable domain, with the rest obtained from reference TRBV5-1 and TRBJ1-1, is as follows: KAGVTQTPRYLIKTRGQQVTLSCSPISGHRSVSWYQQTPGQGLQFLFEYFSETQRNKGNFPGRFSGRQFSNSRSEMNVSTLELGDSALYLCASSPRTQNTEAFFGQGTRLTVV.

In this sample, this clonotype turned up a few times. The rearrangement joins TRBV18 to TRBJ2-6; unclear D gene. Between the trimmed V and J ends, which lost 0 bases and 6 bases, there was a span of 12 bases. The CDR3 loop spans 16 amino acids. CDR1 KGHSH and CDR2 LQKENI come from the germline V gene. This CDR3 reads CASSPPRAVQANVLTF. DNA of the CDR3: TGTGCCAGCTCACCACCGCGAGCAGTTCAGGCCAACGTCCTGACTTTC.

The chain is built from TRBV5-6 and TRBJ2-1, with D hard to call. Trimming cost V 3 bases and J 3 bases, with 10 bases left between them. The CDR3 has 14 amino acids. Per the germline V gene, CDR1 is SGHDT and CDR2 is YYEEEE. For the CDR3, the DNA is TGTGCCAGCAGCTCCGACGGTAGCTACAATGAGCAGTTCTTC. Protein sequence: CASSSDGSYNEQFF.

This clonotype was observed a handful of times. This chain links TRBV24-1 with TRBJ1-1; 9 bases are a match to TRBD1. With V trimmed by 3 bases and J by 9 bases, 7 bases remained unmatched. The CDR3 covers 14 residues. Germline CDR1 is KGHDR and CDR2 is SFDVKD. The CDR3 DNA sequence: TGTGCCACCAGTGATCAGGGGACAGGGTTCAAAGCTTTCTTT. It is translated as CATSDQGTGFKAFF.